These 29 T cell receptor beta chains were sequenced from one sample in a study of T cell repertoires in cytomegalovirus infection. In TCRdb, the reads were re-called with MiXCR into one record per CDR3 protein. The sample yields 150,000 to 200,000 distinct CDR3 sequences, about a tenth seen once. Material: PBMCs. The receptors come from a human donor in good health (CMV status not recorded). Some clones in this sample may be carry-over from other donors' samples.

This clonotype has a count of ten or more. The V call is TRBV20-1, the J call TRBJ2-3, with 8 bases lining up with TRBD1. Trimming took 2 bases from V and 1 from J; bases not matched to a gene: 8. The CDR3 is 16 amino acids. Germline V gene sequence: CDR1 DFQATT, CDR2 SNEGSKA (reference sequence). CDR3 residues: CSARPPTGVGTDTQYF. In DNA, the CDR3 is TGCAGTGCTAGACCCCCGACAGGGGTGGGCACAGATACGCAGTATTTT.

This clonotype has a count of ten or more. The J gene is TRBJ2-1, the V gene TRBV29-1, with 7 bases lining up with TRBD1. V gave up 8 bases and J gave up 6 bases; unmatched junction bases: 7. Per the germline V gene, CDR1 is SQVTM and CDR2 is ANQGSEA. CDR3 size: 12 residues. In DNA form, the CDR3 reads TGCAGCACTTCTAGGGGGCCCAATGAGCAGTTCTTC. Translating gives CSTSRGPNEQFF.

This clonotype was observed at least ten times. V usage is TRBV7-9 and J usage is TRBJ2-2; no definite D call. Germline CDR1 reads SEHNR; CDR2 reads FQNEAQ (reference sequence). V lost 9 bases and J 4 bases, leaving 3 bases between the germline ends. The CDR3 loop spans 10 amino acids. CDR3 DNA sequence: TGTGCCAGTAGCACCGGGGAGCTGTTTTTT. This translates into CASSTGELFF.

This clonotype was observed many times. The J gene is TRBJ2-1, the V gene TRBV27, with 8 positions matching TRBD2. The CDR3 has 18 amino acids. Germline CDR1 reads MNHEY; CDR2 reads SMNVEV (reference sequence). The junction had 13 bases not matched to a gene; V was cut back by 6 bases and J by 0 bases. The CDR3 sequence: CASSQTYSGISSYNEQFF. DNA of the CDR3: TGTGCCAGCAGCCAAACATATAGCGGGATTAGCTCCTACAATGAGCAGTTCTTC.

This clonotype has at least ten counts. J is TRBJ2-6 and V is TRBV7-2; TRBD1 aligns across 7 bases. Germline V lookup: CDR1 SGHTA, CDR2 FQGNSA. The length of the CDR3 is 17 residues. The trim removed 5 bases at V and 1 base at J, leaving 8 bases unmatched. DNA of the CDR3: TGTGCCAGCAGCAGACAGGGTGTGGGATCTGGGGCCAACGTCCTGACTTTC. The encoded protein is CASSRQGVGSGANVLTF.

This clonotype was observed many times. The chain recombines TRBV12-3 or TRBV12-4 with TRBJ2-7; the D is unclear. The CDR3 sequence is 15 residues long. V gave up 6 bases and J gave up 0 bases, with 15 bases separating them. CDR3 DNA: TGTGCCAGCAGCCCCCCGGCCCCGACCTCCTACGAGCAGTACTTC. It yields the protein CASSPPAPTSYEQYF.

This clonotype was seen more than once but under ten times. The rearrangement uses TRBV5-4 and TRBJ2-1; the match to TRBD2 covers 7 bases. V lost 4 bases to trimming and J lost 9 bases; unmatched junction nucleotides: 4. Germline CDR1 is SGHNT and CDR2 is YYREEE (reference sequence). The CDR3 contains 12 residues. The CDR3: CASSTSEIEQFF. CDR3 in DNA: TGTGCCAGCAGCACTAGCGAGATTGAGCAGTTCTTC.

A few counts support this clonotype. The chain employs TRBV11-2 and TRBJ2-3; D may be TRBD2 (5 bases). Germline CDR1 is SGHAT and CDR2 is FQNNGV. Trimming took 4 bases from V and 6 from J, leaving 17 bases between them. The CDR3 has 15 residues. In DNA form, the CDR3 reads TGTGCCAGCAGCTCGTATAACATAGCGAGTGATACGCAGTATTTT. Translating gives CASSSYNIASDTQYF.

This clonotype appeared many times. This chain joins TRBV7-2 and TRBJ1-2, with D unresolved. V shed 1 base and J shed 8 bases, with 11 bases lying between them. The V gene's germline CDR1 is SGHTA and CDR2 FQGNSA. This CDR3 region has 13 residues. Here the CDR3 reads CASSLDSRRGYTF. CDR3 DNA sequence: TGTGCCAGCAGCTTAGACAGCCGGCGGGGCTACACCTTC.

The chain employs TRBV10-3 and TRBJ2-5; 7 nucleotides match TRBD2. J gave up 5 bases and V 8 bases, and 14 bases lay outside the gene matches. The CDR3 sequence is 15 residues long. Germline V gene sequence: CDR1 ENHRY, CDR2 SYGVKD. DNA of the CDR3: TGTGCCATCGGGGTTACTGGCGGGAGTTCGGAGACCCAGTACTTC. Residues: CAIGVTGGSSETQYF.

This clonotype was seen repeatedly, ten times or more. V and J are TRBV7-2 and TRBJ2-5; D is possibly TRBD2 (5 bases). Trimming left V 2 bases short and J 1 base short, with 8 bases between. Germline lookup yields CDR1 SGHTA and CDR2 FQGNSA. The CDR3 has 14 residues. DNA for the CDR3: TGTGCCAGCAGCTTAATCCGGGGCCAAGAGACCCAGTACTTC. Translating it yields CASSLIRGQETQYF.

The gene calls are TRBV20-1 and TRBJ2-7; TRBD2 agrees at 11 bases. This CDR3 is 13 amino acids long. Germline CDR1 reads DFQATT; CDR2 reads SNEGSKA (reference sequence). The ends lost 1 base at V and 6 bases at J; junction bases unmatched: 2. The CDR3 DNA reads TGCAGTGCTAGAGGACTAGCGGGGACCGAGCAGTACTTC. Its protein product is CSARGLAGTEQYF.

Note on this clonotype: Without the conserved terminal phenylalanine or tryptophan, this CDR3 likely stems from a read error. V and J are TRBV20-1 and TRBJ2-7; 10 nucleotides match TRBD2. The germline gives CDR1 DFQATT, CDR2 SNEGSKA (reference sequence). The CDR3 loop spans 19 amino acids. Unmatched junction bases numbered 18, after V lost 2 bases and J lost 2 bases. The CDR3 coding sequence is TGCAGTGCTAGACTCCCTCAAGTAACCGGGACTAGCGTTACCTACGAGCAGTACTCC. This sequence encodes CSARLPQVTGTSVTYEQYS.

The table lists this clonotype with many counts. The genes are TRBV7-9 and TRBJ2-7; D remains ambiguous. Germline loops: CDR1 SEHNR, CDR2 FQNEAQ (reference sequence). This CDR3 has 14 residues. V shed 2 bases and J shed 0 bases, with 8 bases lying between them. The CDR3 sequence is CASSLLRSSYEQYF. For the CDR3, the DNA is TGTGCCAGCAGCTTATTGCGGAGCTCCTACGAGCAGTACTTC.

Ten or more counts support this clonotype. The gene calls are TRBV5-5 and TRBJ1-5, with D perhaps matching TRBD1 (6 bases). The CDR3 has 15 residues. Trimming took 7 bases from V and 0 from J, leaving 14 bases between them. CDR1 and CDR2 from the germline V gene are SGHKS and YYEKEE (reference sequence). The CDR3 here is CASSQGGSSNQPQHF. The CDR3 region has the DNA TGTGCCAGCTCCCAAGGGGGTTCTAGCAATCAGCCCCAGCATTTT.

The chain carries TRBV4-3 and TRBJ2-2; tentatively, D is TRBD2 (6 bases). V was cut by 8 bases and J by 7 bases, with 17 bases left in between. Germline V gene lookup returns CDR1 LGHNA and CDR2 YSLEER. CDR3 size: 14 residues. CDR3 loop: CASRRRAGDGELFF. The CDR3 DNA sequence: TGCGCCAGCCGTAGGAGGGCCGGGGACGGGGAGCTGTTTTTT.

This clonotype was seen a handful of times. V usage is TRBV7-9 and J usage is TRBJ1-6; D possibly corresponds to TRBD1 (6 bases). The CDR3 sequence is 16 residues long. Germline loops: CDR1 SEHNR, CDR2 FQNEAQ (reference sequence). The V end lost 0 bases, the J end lost 9 bases, and 15 bases lay between the germline ends. CDR3 amino acids: CASSLARQGSGSPLHF. The DNA for the CDR3 is TGTGCCAGCAGCTTAGCAAGGCAGGGGAGTGGTTCACCCCTCCACTTT. The complete variable domain, with remaining parts taken from reference TRBV7-9 and TRBJ1-6, reads DTGVSQNPRHKITKRGQNVTFRCDPISEHNRLYWYRQTLGQGPEFLTYFQNEAQLEKSRLLSDRFSAERPKGSFSTLEIQRTEQGDSAMYLCASSLARQGSGSPLHFGNGTRLTVT.

This clonotype has ten or more counts. This chain connects TRBV28 to TRBJ2-1, with 9 bases lining up with TRBD2. This CDR3 has 15 amino acids. Germline V lookup: CDR1 MDHEN, CDR2 SYDVKM. Trimming took 5 bases from V and 8 from J; bases not matched to a gene: 10. In DNA, the CDR3 is TGTGCCAGCAGTCGGGGAGCGGGAGGCCCCCATGAGCAGTTCTTC. Amino acid sequence: CASSRGAGGPHEQFF.

This clonotype was found a few times. V is TRBV4-3 and J is TRBJ1-4; the match to TRBD1 covers 7 bases. Per germline, CDR1 LGHNA and CDR2 YSLEER. The CDR3 is 14 residues long. V dropped 2 bases and J dropped 7; count of bases not matched to a gene: 4. The CDR3 sequence: CASSQRQGFEKLFF. The DNA of the CDR3 is TGCGCCAGCAGCCAACGACAGGGCTTTGAAAAACTGTTTTTT.

This clonotype was seen ten or more times. One end of the junction varies from germline; a read error may be responsible. The chain couples TRBV28 to TRBJ1-1, with D hard to call. This CDR3 region has 12 residues. CDR1 is MDHEN, CDR2 SYDVKM, per germline. In DNA form, the CDR3 reads TGTGCCAGCCGTTTAGGGTTTTTTGAAGCTTTCTTT. Encoded protein: CASRLGFFEAFF. Filled out from reference TRBV28 and TRBJ1-1, the complete variable domain reads DVKVTQSSRYLVKRTGEKVFLECVQDMDHENMFWYRQDPGLGLRLIYFSYDVKMKEKGDIPEGYSVSREKKERFSLILESASTNQTSMYLCASRLGFFEAFFGQGTRLTVV.

In its sample, this clonotype was seen a few times. The chain employs TRBV11-2 and TRBJ1-1; D call uncertain. The V end was cut by 1 base, the J end by 6 bases, with 18 bases between. Germline values: CDR1 SGHAT, CDR2 FQNNGV. CDR3 size: 16 residues. As DNA, the CDR3 is TGTGCCAGCAGCTTAGGGTCAACTAGAAACCAAGCTGAAGCTTTCTTT. Translation: CASSLGSTRNQAEAFF.

This clonotype was seen many times. The chain couples TRBV7-2 to TRBJ2-6, with 7 bases aligning to TRBD2. V was clipped by 2 bases and J by 0 bases; unmatched bases: 4. There are 17 residues in the CDR3. Germline values: CDR1 SGHTA, CDR2 FQGNSA. The CDR3 DNA is TGTGCCAGCAGCTTATGGGGGGGAACCTCTGGGGCCAACGTCCTGACTTTC. It yields the protein CASSLWGGTSGANVLTF. Looking up the rest from reference TRBV7-2 and TRBJ2-6 gives the full variable domain: GAGVSQSPSNKVTEKGKDVELRCDPISGHTALYWYRQSLGQGLEFLIYFQGNSAPDKSGLPSDRFSAERTGGSVSTLTIQRTQQEDSAVYLCASSLWGGTSGANVLTFGAGSRLTVL.

The rearrangement links TRBV30 to TRBJ2-3; D call uncertain. Germline CDR1 is GTSNPN and CDR2 is SVGIG (reference sequence). This CDR3 has 15 residues. V was trimmed by 3 bases and J by 0 bases, leaving 13 bases between them. The CDR3 loop reads CAWSFPPDSTDTQYF. DNA for the CDR3: TGTGCCTGGAGCTTTCCCCCCGATAGCACAGATACGCAGTATTTT.

This clonotype appeared many times. The CDR3 is CASSPARSTEAFF. CDR3 bases: TGTGCCAGCAGCCCCGCTCGAAGCACTGAAGCTTTCTTT. This chain links TRBV12-3 or TRBV12-4 with TRBJ1-1; D not certain. The V gene lost 6 bases and the J gene lost 4 bases, with 12 bases spanning the gap. The CDR3 totals 13 residues.

V usage is TRBV4-2 and J usage is TRBJ2-6; 8 bases align to TRBD1. Germline CDR1 is LGHNA and CDR2 is YNFKEQ. J gave up 2 bases and V 3 bases, and 3 bases lay outside the gene matches. CDR3 size: 16 residues. The CDR3 is CASSHDRGAGANVLTF. The CDR3 nucleotides are TGTGCCAGCAGCCACGACAGGGGCGCTGGGGCCAACGTCCTGACTTTC.

In its sample, this clonotype was seen many times. CDR3 protein: CASRGSAYYGYTF. In nucleotides, the CDR3 is TGTGCCAGCAGGGGCAGCGCCTACTATGGCTACACCTTC. The chain uses TRBV28 and TRBJ1-2; D uncertain. There are 13 residues in the CDR3. Germline CDR1 reads MDHEN; CDR2 reads SYDVKM. Trimming shortened V by 6 bases and J by 3 bases, and 11 bases separated the two germline ends.

In this sample, this clonotype turned up many times. V gene TRBV12-3 or TRBV12-4 combines with J gene TRBJ1-2; TRBD1 might be the D (5 bases). The length of the CDR3 is 12 residues. Trimming took 2 bases from V and 4 from J, leaving 5 bases between them. CDR3 in DNA: TGTGCCAGCAGTTTACAGGGCTATGGCTACACCTTC. It is translated as CASSLQGYGYTF.

This clonotype has more than one count but fewer than ten. The V call is TRBV20-1, the J call TRBJ1-3; D is unclear. There are 15 residues in the CDR3. Germline CDR1 reads DFQATT; CDR2 reads SNEGSKA (reference sequence). Trimming cost V 0 bases and J 0 bases, with 9 bases left between them. Written as DNA, the CDR3 is TGCAGTGCTAGAGAGGAACGGTACTCTGGAAACACCATATATTTT. This sequence encodes CSAREERYSGNTIYF.

A few counts support this clonotype. This chain connects TRBV28 to TRBJ1-5; maybe TRBD1 (6 bases). Germline lookup yields CDR1 MDHEN and CDR2 SYDVKM. CDR3 length equals 16 residues. Trimming shortened V by 7 bases and J by 2 bases, and 18 bases separated the two germline ends. The CDR3 loop reads CASTLGRGFGNQPQHF. In DNA form, the CDR3 reads TGTGCCAGCACCCTCGGGAGGGGGTTTGGCAATCAGCCCCAGCATTTT. The variable domain in full, with the rest retrieved from reference TRBV28 and TRBJ1-5, is DVKVTQSSRYLVKRTGEKVFLECVQDMDHENMFWYRQDPGLGLRLIYFSYDVKMKEKGDIPEGYSVSREKKERFSLILESASTNQTSMYLCASTLGRGFGNQPQHFGDGTRLSIL.